Listed below are T cell receptor beta chains from one sample, sequenced in a study of blood T cells in healthy people across ages. TCRdb ran MiXCR on the 5' RACE reads and lists one entry per CDR3 protein. Altogether 920,000 or so distinct CDR3 sequences are present, under 55% being singletons, with the ten largest covering 18%. What was sequenced was blood. These receptors all come from a woman in her sixties or seventies in good health. Each CDR3 is given with its conserved first and last residue. The order of the fields is V gene, J gene, clone size, D gene, CDR3 length, CDR3 protein, CDR3 DNA. D genes are given only for firm matches. Expanded clones are given a class, and other clones once, few, many or no size at all.

>TRBV20-1|TRBJ2-1|few|TRBD2|16
CSARSLAGEIMVAQFF
TGCAGTGCTAGGTCCCTAGCGGGAGAGATAATGGTTGCGCAGTTCTTC
>TRBV6-5|TRBJ2-1|-|TRBD1|15
CASSTPGTGRNEQFF
TGTGCCAGCAGTACACCCGGGACAGGGCGCAATGAGCAGTTCTTC
>TRBV27|TRBJ2-1|-|TRBD2|14
CASSFRWTSGEQFF
TGTGCCAGCAGTTTCCGCTGGACTAGCGGGGAGCAGTTCTTC
>TRBV6-2/TRBV6-3|TRBJ2-7|-|TRBD2|17
CASSNLAGGPRDYEQYF
TGTGCCAGCAGTAACCTTGCGGGAGGGCCGAGGGACTACGAGCAGTACTTC
>TRBV9|TRBJ2-7|-|-|15
CASSVGPVEVPLQYF
TGTGCCAGCAGCGTAGGACCGGTCGAAGTACCCCTGCAGTACTTC
>TRBV9|TRBJ2-7|-|-|16
CTSSATGRPLLGEQYF
TGTACCAGCAGCGCGACAGGACGGCCCCTACTGGGTGAGCAGTACTTC
>TRBV27|TRBJ1-2|-|TRBD1|13
CASSYSGQNGYTF
TGTGCCAGCAGCTACTCGGGACAGAACGGCTACACCTTC
>TRBV6-5|TRBJ2-4|-|TRBD2|15
CASSSPAGEGDIQYF
TGTGCCAGCAGTTCCCCAGCGGGAGAGGGGGACATTCAGTACTTC
>TRBV20-1|TRBJ2-5|-|TRBD2|13
CSARDRAAREQYF
TGCAGTGCTAGAGATAGGGCGGCGCGGGAGCAGTACTTC
>TRBV4-1|TRBJ2-7|few|TRBD1|15
CASSQARTGYYEQYF
TGCGCCAGCAGCCAAGCCAGGACAGGGTACTACGAGCAGTACTTC
>TRBV20-1|TRBJ2-1|-|-|14
CSARFRTIYNEQFF
TGCAGTGCTAGGTTCAGGACAATCTACAATGAGCAGTTCTTC
>TRBV27|TRBJ2-1|few|TRBD2|16
CASSLSSGGSYNEQFF
TGTGCCAGCAGTTTGTCTAGCGGAGGCTCCTACAATGAGCAGTTCTTC
>TRBV23-1|TRBJ2-1|-|TRBD1|14
CASKTGGTWNEQFF
TGCGCCAGCAAGACAGGGGGCACTTGGAATGAGCAGTTCTTC
>TRBV10-2|TRBJ1-1|few|TRBD1|13
CASRDRGIAEAFF
TGCGCCAGTAGAGACAGGGGAATCGCTGAAGCTTTCTTT
>TRBV27|TRBJ2-7|-|TRBD1|13
CATLGQGRYEQYF
TGTGCCACCTTAGGACAGGGCCGCTACGAGCAGTACTTC